This TCR beta chain originates from a study of T cell clonotyping in hematopoietic cell transplantation. This clone has a single count. V gave up 4 bases and J gave up 6 bases, with 25 bases separating them. Looked up from germline, CDR1 is SNHLY and CDR2 is FYNNEI. There are 19 residues in the CDR3. Sequencing was performed with immunoSEQ multiplex PCR; in TCRdb, only in-frame clones are kept and a portion is missing. The table has tens of thousands of clones, about 96% seen once. Specified time point: recipient sample about 28 days before transplant, after cytoreduction. The specimen was peripheral blood mononuclear cells, collected before stem cell transplant. The source is a woman aged 45-60 years with acute myeloid leukemia. Some clones in this sample may be carry-over from other donors' samples. The chain recombines TRBV2 with TRBJ1-6; D unclear. This chain's CDR3 is CASSVVTPPVAATNSPLHF. The CDR3 DNA reads TGTGCCAGCAGTGTAGTAACCCCGCCCGTCGCAGCCACTAATTCACCCCTCCACTTT.